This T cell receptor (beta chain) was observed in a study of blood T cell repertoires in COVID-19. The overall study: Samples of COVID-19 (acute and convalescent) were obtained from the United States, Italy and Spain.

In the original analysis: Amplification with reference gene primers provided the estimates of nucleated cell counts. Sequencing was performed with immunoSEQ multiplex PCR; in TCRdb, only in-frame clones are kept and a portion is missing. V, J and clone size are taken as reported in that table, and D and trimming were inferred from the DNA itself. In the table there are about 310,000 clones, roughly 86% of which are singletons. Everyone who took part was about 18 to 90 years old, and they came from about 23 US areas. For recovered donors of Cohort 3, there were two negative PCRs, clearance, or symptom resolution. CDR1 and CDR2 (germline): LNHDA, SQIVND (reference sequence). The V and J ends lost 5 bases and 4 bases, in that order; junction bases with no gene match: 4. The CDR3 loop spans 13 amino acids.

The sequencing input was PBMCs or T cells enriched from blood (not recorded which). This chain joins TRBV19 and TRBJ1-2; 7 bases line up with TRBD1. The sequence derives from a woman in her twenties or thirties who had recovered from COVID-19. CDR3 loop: CASSPTGIYGYTF. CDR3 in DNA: TGTGCCAGTAGTCCGACAGGGATCTATGGCTACACCTTC.